The T cell receptor beta chain described here comes from a study of blood T cells in healthy people across ages (dated by TCRdb to 2014 to 2015). Regarding the study in general: In model experiments, roughly one uniquely barcoded TCR beta cDNA molecule per two T cells was captured by template switching. To avoid experimental bias, donors of different ages were spread randomly across the sequencing lanes. For two donors (one aged 18 to 30 and one aged 80 or older), the study analyzed two additional independent replicas of 1 million unique cDNA reads from the same blood draw. The donors were divided into four age groups: young (average around 16 years), middle-aged (almost 40), aged (about 61) and long-lived (about 79). Age-related changes in TCR beta repertoire diversity were measured in the study by deep sequencing normalized with unique cDNA molecular identifiers. Study-wide conclusions, independent of this receptor: A strong correlation was found between observed TCR beta diversity and the percentage of naive T cells measured by flow cytometry. Because donor CMV infection status was unknown, age-related changes in expanded clonotypes were potentially confounded. Compared with the aged group, more naive CD4+ T cells, fewer expanded clones and increased TCR diversity were shown by the long-lived group, suggesting age selection. As age increased, observed TCR beta diversity per million T cells dropped in a roughly linear way, and a significant reduction was already evident by age about 36. Total diversity estimates from one million sequenced T cells were considered lower bounds and underestimates. Since profiling was done on bulk unsorted PBMCs, naive and antigen-experienced compartments could not be conclusively compared.

As for this clonotype: It has no known antigen specificity. Within one base of it there is no much larger clone, and no base qualities were kept.

Libraries were constructed by 5' RACE. TCRdb shows the sequencer as Illumina HiSeq 2500. A second PCR of roughly 7 to 12 cycles was performed with a sample-barcoded 5' primer and a J-beta primer mix. A template-switch 5' adaptor carrying 12 random nucleotides introduced a unique molecular identifier onto each TCR beta cDNA molecule. Each sample yielded at least 3 million CDR3-containing paired-end reads. First-strand cDNA was synthesized from all RNA with the Mint cDNA synthesis kit, primed by a TRBC-specific oligonucleotide. Following uracil-DNA glycosylase treatment, all cDNA underwent a first 18-cycle PCR with the universal primers M1SS and BC2_uni_R. On the study's bioinformatics: Each sample was normalized by randomly selecting 1 million high-quality reads, each carrying a distinct molecular identifier. Reads with shared molecular identifiers were discarded instead of being binned into consensus sequences. CDR3 identification, clonotype clustering and error correction used MiTCR with a Q25 quality threshold and the strictest error-elimination algorithm. A nonparametric unseen species model using Euler transformation provided a lower-bound estimate of total TCR beta diversity. TCRdb ran its own pipeline on the public reads, namely fastp trimming at Q25 and MiXCR clone calling, and kept in-frame beta chains. Under each unique CDR3 protein, matching rows form one entry showing the most common genes and DNA. TCRdb, not the authors, supplied the V and J calls. The sample data list some 1.1 million distinct CDR3 sequences, and roughly two fifths of these were observed just once. The top ten clonotypes cover 10% to 15% of the sample.

The donors were under 40 Caucasian individuals from Russia, aged about 6 to 95 years, who were systemically healthy. Around 10 milliliters of peripheral blood were collected from each donor into EDTA-treated Vacutainer tubes. Ficoll-Paque density-gradient centrifugation was used to isolate PBMCs, with at least 6.5 million obtained per sample. Total RNA, at least 6 micrograms per sample, was extracted from PBMCs with Trizol reagent. For every donor, flow cytometry on a PBMC aliquot measured the percentage of naive CD45RAhigh/CD27high T cells. The germline ends are 9 bases apart after V is trimmed by 0 bases and J by 6 bases. CDR1 LGHDT and CDR2 YNNKEL are derived from the germline V gene (reference sequence). Inclusive of the bounding cysteine and phenylalanine, the CDR3 is 14 residues long. Of the read, only the CDR3 DNA is kept; its 42 bases are in frame from base 1.

The V and J segments used are TRBV3-1 and TRBJ1-5; a tentative D match to TRBD1 spans 5 bases. Sample: blood. The receptor was isolated from a man between 18 and 29 years old in good health. The DNA sequence is as follows: TGTGCCAGCAGCCAAGACGGGGGTGTTCAGCCCCAGCATTTT. The resulting protein is CASSQDGGVQPQHF.